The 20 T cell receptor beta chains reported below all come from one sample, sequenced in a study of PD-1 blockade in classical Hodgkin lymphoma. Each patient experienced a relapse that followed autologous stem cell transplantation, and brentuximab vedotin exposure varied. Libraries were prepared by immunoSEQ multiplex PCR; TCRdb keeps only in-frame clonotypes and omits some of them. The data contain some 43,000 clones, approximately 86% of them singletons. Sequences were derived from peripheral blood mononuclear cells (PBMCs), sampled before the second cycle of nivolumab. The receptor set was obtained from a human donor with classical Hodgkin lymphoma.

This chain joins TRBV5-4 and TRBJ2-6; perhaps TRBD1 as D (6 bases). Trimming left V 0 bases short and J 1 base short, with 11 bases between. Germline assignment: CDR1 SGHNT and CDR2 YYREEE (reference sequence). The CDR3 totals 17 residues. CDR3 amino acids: CASSLATGLSGANVLTF. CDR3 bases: TGTGCCAGCAGCTTGGCTACAGGGTTGTCTGGGGCCAACGTCCTGACTTTC.

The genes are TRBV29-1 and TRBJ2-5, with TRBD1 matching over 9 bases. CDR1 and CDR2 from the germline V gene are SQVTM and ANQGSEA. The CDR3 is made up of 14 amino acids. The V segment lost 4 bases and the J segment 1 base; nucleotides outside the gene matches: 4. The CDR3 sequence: CSVVGQGTQETQYF. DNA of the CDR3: TGCAGCGTTGTGGGACAGGGAACCCAAGAGACCCAGTACTTC.

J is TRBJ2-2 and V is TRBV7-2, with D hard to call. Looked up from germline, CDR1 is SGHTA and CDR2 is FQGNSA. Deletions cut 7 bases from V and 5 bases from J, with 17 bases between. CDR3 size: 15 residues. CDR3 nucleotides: TGTGCCAGCATACGGAACCCCGTGGAGACCGGGGAGCTGTTTTTT. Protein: CASIRNPVETGELFF.

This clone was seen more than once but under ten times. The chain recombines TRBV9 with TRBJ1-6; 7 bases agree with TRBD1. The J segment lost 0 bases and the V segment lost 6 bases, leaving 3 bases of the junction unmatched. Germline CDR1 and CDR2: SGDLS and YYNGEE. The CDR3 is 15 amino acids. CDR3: CASTAGGSYNSPLHF. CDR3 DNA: TGTGCCAGCACCGCAGGGGGCTCCTATAATTCACCCCTCCACTTT.

The CDR3 sequence is CASSLQGNTEAFF. The CDR3 DNA is TGCGCCAGCAGCTTGCAGGGGAACACTGAAGCTTTCTTT. The chain employs TRBV5-1 and TRBJ1-1; possible D gene TRBD1, 5 bases. The CDR3 has 13 amino acids. Trimming removed 1 base from V and 1 base from J, with 5 bases in between. The germline V gene encodes CDR1 SGHRS and CDR2 YFSETQ.

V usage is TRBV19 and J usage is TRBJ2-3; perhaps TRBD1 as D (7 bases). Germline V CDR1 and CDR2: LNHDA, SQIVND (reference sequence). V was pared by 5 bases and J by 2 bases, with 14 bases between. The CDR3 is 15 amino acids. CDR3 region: CASSLPGGTTDTQYF. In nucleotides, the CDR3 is TGTGCCAGTAGTCTCCCAGGGGGGACCACAGATACGCAGTATTTT.

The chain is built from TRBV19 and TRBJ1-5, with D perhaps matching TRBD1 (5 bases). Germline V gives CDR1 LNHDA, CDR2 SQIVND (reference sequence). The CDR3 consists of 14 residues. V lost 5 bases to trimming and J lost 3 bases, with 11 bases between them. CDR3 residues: CASSPGPLNQPQHF. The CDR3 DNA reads TGTGCCAGTAGTCCGGGACCCCTCAATCAGCCCCAGCATTTT.

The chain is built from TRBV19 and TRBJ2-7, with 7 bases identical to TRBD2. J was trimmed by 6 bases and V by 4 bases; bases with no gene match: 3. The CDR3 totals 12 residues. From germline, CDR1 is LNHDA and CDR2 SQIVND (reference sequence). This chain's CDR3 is CASSSGRSEQYF. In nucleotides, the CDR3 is TGTGCCAGTAGTAGCGGGAGAAGCGAGCAGTACTTC.

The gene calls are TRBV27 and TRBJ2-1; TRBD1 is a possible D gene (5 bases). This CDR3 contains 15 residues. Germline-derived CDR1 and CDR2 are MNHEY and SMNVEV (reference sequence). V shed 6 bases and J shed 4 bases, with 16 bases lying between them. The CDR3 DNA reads TGTGCCAGCAGAACCCGGGTCAAGGGGTACAATGAGCAGTTCTTC. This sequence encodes CASRTRVKGYNEQFF.

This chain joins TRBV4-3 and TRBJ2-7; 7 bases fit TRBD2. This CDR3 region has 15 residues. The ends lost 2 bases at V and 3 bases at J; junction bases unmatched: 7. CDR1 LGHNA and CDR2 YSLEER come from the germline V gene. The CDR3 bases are TGCGCCAGCAGCCAATTGCTAGCGGACTTCTACGAGCAGTACTTC. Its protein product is CASSQLLADFYEQYF.

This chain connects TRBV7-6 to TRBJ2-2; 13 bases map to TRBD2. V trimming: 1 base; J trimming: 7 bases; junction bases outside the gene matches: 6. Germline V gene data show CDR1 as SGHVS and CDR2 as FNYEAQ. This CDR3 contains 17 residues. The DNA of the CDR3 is TGTGCCAGCAGCTTAGGTGGACTAGCGGGAGTTGTCGGGGAGCTGTTTTTT. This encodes CASSLGGLAGVVGELFF.

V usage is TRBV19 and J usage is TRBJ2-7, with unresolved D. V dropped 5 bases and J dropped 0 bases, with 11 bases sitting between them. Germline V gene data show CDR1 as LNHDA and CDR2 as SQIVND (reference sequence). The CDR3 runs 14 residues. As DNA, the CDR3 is TGTGCCAGTAGTCCCCTACTAATCTCCTACGAGCAGTACTTC. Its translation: CASSPLLISYEQYF.

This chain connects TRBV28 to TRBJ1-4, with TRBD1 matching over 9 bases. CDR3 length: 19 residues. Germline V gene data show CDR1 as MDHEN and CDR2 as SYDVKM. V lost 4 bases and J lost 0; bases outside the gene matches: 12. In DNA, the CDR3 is TGTGCCAGCAGTTCGTTTTCGGGACAGGGTTTCACAACTAATGAAAAACTGTTTTTT. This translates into CASSSFSGQGFTTNEKLFF.

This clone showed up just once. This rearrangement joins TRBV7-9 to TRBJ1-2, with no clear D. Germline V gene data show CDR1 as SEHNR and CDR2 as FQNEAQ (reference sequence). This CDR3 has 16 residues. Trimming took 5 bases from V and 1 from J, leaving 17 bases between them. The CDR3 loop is CASSTHSGSLNYGYTF. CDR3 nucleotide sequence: TGTGCCAGCAGCACCCACTCCGGCAGTCTTAACTATGGCTACACCTTC.

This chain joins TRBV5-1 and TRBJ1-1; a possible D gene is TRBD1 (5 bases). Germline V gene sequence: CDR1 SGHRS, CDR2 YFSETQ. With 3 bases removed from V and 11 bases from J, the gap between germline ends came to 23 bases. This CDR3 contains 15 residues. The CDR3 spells CASSSVTQGGVRAFF. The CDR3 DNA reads TGCGCCAGCAGCTCGGTTACTCAGGGTGGGGTACGTGCTTTCTTT.

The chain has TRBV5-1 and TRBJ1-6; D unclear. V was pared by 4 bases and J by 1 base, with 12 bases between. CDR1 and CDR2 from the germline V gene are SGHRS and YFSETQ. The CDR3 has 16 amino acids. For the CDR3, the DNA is TGCGCCAGCAGCGGGTCGGGGAATTCCTATAATTCACCCCTCCACTTT. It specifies CASSGSGNSYNSPLHF.

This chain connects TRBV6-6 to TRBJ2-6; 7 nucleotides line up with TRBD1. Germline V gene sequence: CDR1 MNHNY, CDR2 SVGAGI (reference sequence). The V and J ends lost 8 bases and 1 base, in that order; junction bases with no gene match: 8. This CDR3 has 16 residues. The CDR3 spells CASAAGGGSGANVLTF. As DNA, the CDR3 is TGTGCCAGCGCGGCAGGGGGTGGTTCTGGGGCCAACGTCCTGACTTTC.

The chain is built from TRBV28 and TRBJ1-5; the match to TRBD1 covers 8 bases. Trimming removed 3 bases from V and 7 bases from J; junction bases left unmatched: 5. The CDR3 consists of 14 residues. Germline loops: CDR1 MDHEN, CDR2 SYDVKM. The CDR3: CASSFGQGWQPQHF. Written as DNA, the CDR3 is TGTGCCAGCAGTTTCGGACAGGGCTGGCAGCCCCAGCATTTT.

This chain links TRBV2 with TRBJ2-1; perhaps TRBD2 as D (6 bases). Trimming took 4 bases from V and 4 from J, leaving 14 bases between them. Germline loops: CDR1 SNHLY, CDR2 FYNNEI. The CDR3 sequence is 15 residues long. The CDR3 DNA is TGTGCCAGCAGTGGCCAGACTAGGGGTTACAATGAGCAGTTCTTC. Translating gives CASSGQTRGYNEQFF.

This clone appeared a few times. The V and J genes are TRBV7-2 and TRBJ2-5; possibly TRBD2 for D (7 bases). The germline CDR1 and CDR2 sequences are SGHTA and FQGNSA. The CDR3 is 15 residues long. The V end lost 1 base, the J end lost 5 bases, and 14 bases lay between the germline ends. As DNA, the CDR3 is TGTGCCAGCAGCTTAGGCGGGGGCCCCCACGAGACCCAGTACTTC. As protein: CASSLGGGPHETQYF. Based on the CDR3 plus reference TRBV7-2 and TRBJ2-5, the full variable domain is GAGVSQSPSNKVTEKGKDVELRCDPISGHTALYWYRQSLGQGLEFLIYFQGNSAPDKSGLPSDRFSAERTGGSVSTLTIQRTQQEDSAVYLCASSLGGGPHETQYFGPGTRLLVL.